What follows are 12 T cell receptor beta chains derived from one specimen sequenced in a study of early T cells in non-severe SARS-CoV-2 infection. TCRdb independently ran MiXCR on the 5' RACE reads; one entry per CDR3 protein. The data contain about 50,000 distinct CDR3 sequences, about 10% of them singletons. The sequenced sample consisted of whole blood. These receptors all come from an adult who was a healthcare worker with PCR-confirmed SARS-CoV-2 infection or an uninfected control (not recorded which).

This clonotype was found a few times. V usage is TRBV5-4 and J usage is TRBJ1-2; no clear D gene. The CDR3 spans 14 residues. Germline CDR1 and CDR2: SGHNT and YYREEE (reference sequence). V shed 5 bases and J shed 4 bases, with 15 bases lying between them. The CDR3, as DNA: TGTGCCAGCAGTCACAGTGGATTTATCTATGGCTACACCTTC. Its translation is CASSHSGFIYGYTF.

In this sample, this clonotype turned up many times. CDR3 residues: CSVVGRGLDEQYF. The DNA of the CDR3 is TGCAGCGTTGTAGGCAGGGGGTTGGACGAGCAGTACTTC. This chain links TRBV29-1 with TRBJ2-7; 7 bases match TRBD1. Germline assignment: CDR1 SQVTM and CDR2 ANQGSEA. The ends lost 4 bases at V and 5 bases at J; junction bases unmatched: 8. The CDR3 contains 13 residues.

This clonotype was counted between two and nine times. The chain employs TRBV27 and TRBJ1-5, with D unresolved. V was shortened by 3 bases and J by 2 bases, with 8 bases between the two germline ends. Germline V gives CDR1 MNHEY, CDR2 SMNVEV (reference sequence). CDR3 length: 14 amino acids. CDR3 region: CASSLWQGNQPQHF. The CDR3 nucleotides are TGTGCCAGCAGTTTGTGGCAGGGCAATCAGCCCCAGCATTTT.

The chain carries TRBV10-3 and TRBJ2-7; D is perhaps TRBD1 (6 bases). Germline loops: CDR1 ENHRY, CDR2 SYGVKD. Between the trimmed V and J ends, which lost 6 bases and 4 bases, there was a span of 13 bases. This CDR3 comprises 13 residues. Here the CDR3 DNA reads TGTGCCATCAGGCAGGGGTCCCTTTACGAGCAGTACTTC. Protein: CAIRQGSLYEQYF.

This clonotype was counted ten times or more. This CDR3 is CASSPQDGNYGYTF. Here the CDR3 DNA reads TGTGCCAGCAGTCCCCAGGACGGTAACTATGGCTACACCTTC. V and J are TRBV6-5 and TRBJ1-2; D unclear. The germline V and J ends were trimmed by 5 bases and 1 base, with 11 bases remaining between them. The CDR3 has 14 amino acids. Germline CDR1 reads MNHEY; CDR2 reads SVGAGI.

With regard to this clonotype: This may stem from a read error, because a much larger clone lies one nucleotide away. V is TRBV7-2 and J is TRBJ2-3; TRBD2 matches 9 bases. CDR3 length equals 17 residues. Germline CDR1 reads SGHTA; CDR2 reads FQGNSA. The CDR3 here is CANSFPPSGTSTDTQYF. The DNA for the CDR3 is TGTGCCAACAGCTTCCCCCCTAGCGGGACCAGCACAGATACGCAGTATTTT. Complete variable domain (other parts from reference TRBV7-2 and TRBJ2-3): GAGVSQSPSNKVTEKGKDVELRCDPISGHTALYWYRQSLGQGLEFLIYFQGNSAPDKSGLPSDRFSAERTGGSVSTLTIQRTQQEDSAVYLCANSFPPSGTSTDTQYFGPGTRLTVL.

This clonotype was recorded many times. The DNA for the CDR3 is TGTGCCAGCAGCGTTTTTGGGCAGGGGGCAAAAAATGAGCAGTTCTTC. The encoded protein is CASSVFGQGAKNEQFF. V gene TRBV9 combines with J gene TRBJ2-1; 8 positions agree with TRBD1. There are 16 residues in the CDR3. V gave up 2 bases and J gave up 7 bases; unmatched junction bases: 11. Looked up from germline, CDR1 is SGDLS and CDR2 is YYNGEE. Full variable domain (missing parts from reference TRBV9 and TRBJ2-1): DSGVTQTPKHLITATGQRVTLRCSPRSGDLSVYWYQQSLDQGLQFLIQYYNGEERAKGNILERFSAQQFPDLHSELNLSSLELGDSALYFCASSVFGQGAKNEQFFGPGTRLTVL.

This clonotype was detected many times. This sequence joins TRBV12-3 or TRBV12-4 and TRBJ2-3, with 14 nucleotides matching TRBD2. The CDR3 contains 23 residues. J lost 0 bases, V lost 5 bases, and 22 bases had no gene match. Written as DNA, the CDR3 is TGTGCCAGCAGTCCCCTAGGTCCCGGACTAGCGGGAGGCATTGTTCTAAGCACAGATACGCAGTATTTT. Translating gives CASSPLGPGLAGGIVLSTDTQYF.

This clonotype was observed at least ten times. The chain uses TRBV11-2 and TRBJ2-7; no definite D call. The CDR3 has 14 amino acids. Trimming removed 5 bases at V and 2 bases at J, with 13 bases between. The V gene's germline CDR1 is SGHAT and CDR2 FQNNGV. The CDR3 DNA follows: TGTGCCAGCAGCGCGTCCGGGCCTACCTACGAGCAGTACTTC. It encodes CASSASGPTYEQYF. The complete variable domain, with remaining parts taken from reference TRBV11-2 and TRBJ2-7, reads EAGVAQSPRYKIIEKRQSVAFWCNPISGHATLYWYQQILGQGPKLLIQFQNNGVVDDSQLPKDRFSAERLKGVDSTLKIQPAKLEDSAVYLCASSASGPTYEQYFGPGTRLTVT.

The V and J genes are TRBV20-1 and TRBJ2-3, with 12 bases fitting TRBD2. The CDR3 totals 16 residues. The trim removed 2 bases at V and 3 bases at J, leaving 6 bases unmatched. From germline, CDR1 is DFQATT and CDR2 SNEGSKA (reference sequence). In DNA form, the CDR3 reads TGCAGTGCTAGACCAAGACTAGCGGGAGCAACAGATACGCAGTATTTT. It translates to CSARPRLAGATDTQYF.

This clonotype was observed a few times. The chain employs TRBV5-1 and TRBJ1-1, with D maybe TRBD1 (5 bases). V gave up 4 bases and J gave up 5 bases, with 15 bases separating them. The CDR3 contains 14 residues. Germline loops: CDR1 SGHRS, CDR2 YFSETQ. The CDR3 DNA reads TGCGCCAGCAGCCCAAGCGGGGACGGAACTGAAGCTTTCTTT. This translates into CASSPSGDGTEAFF.

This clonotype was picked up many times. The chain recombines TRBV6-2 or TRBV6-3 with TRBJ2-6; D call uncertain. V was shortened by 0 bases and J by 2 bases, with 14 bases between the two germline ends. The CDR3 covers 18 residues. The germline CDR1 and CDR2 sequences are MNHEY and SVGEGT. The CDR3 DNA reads TGTGCCAGCAGTTACTCGATTTTAGTTAGTGCTGGGGCCAACGTCCTGACTTTC. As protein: CASSYSILVSAGANVLTF.